This T cell receptor beta chain was obtained from a study of blood T cell repertoires in COVID-19. At the level of the study: The United States, Italy and Spain provided the acute and convalescent COVID-19 samples.

With V trimmed by 5 bases and J by 4 bases, 1 base remained unmatched. The CDR3 runs 12 residues. Germline V CDR1 and CDR2: WSHSY, SAAADI. The repertoire was sequenced with immunoSEQ multiplex PCR; TCRdb's copy has only in-frame clones and lacks some. Of 200,000 to 250,000 clones listed, around 90% were seen once; the top ten hold approximately 2.5%. The clonotype originates from a man aged 25 to 40 with COVID-19, enrolled during active disease. Specimen: peripheral blood. This chain connects TRBV10-2 to TRBJ1-1; 7 bases are shared with TRBD1. CDR3 residues: CASSQGVTEAFF. The CDR3 nucleotides read TGCGCCAGCAGTCAGGGGGTCACTGAAGCTTTCTTT.